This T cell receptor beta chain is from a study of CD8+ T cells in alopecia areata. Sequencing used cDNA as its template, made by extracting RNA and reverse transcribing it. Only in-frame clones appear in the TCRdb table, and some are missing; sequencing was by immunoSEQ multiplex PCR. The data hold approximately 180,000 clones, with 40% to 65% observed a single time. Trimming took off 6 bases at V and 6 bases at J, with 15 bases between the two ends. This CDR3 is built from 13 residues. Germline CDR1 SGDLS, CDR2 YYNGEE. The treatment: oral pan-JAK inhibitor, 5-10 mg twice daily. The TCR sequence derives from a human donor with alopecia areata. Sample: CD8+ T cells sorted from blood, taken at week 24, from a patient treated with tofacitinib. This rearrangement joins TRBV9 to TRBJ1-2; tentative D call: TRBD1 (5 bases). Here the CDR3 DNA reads TGTGCCAGCAACATTCAGGGTGAGGATGGCTACACCTTC. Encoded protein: CASNIQGEDGYTF.